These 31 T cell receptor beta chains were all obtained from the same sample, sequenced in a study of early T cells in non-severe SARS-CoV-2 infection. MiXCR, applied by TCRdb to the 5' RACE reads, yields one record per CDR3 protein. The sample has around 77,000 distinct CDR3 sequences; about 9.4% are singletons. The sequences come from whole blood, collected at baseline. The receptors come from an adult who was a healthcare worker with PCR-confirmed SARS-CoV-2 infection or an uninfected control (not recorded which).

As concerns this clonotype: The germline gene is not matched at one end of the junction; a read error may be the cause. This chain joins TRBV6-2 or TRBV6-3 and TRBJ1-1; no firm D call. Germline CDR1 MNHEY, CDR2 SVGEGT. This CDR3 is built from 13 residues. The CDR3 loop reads CASSYSSRTGAFF. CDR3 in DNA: TGTGCCAGCAGTTACTCGTCCCGGACTGGAGCTTTCTTT.

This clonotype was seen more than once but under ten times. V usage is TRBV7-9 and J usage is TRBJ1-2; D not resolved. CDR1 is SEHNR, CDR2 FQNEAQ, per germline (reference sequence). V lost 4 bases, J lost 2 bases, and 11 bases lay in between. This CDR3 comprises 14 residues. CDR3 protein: CASSSPNQNYGYTF. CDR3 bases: TGTGCCAGCAGCTCACCAAACCAGAACTATGGCTACACCTTC. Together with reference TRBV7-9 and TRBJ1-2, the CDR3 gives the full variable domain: DTGVSQNPRHKITKRGQNVTFRCDPISEHNRLYWYRQTLGQGPEFLTYFQNEAQLEKSRLLSDRFSAERPKGSFSTLEIQRTEQGDSAMYLCASSSPNQNYGYTFGSGTRLTVV.

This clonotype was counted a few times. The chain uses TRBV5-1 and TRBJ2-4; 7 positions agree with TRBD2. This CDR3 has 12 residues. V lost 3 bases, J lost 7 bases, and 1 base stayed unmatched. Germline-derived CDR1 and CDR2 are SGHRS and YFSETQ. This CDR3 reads CASSWEGNIQYF. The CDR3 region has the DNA TGCGCCAGCAGCTGGGAGGGGAACATTCAGTACTTC.

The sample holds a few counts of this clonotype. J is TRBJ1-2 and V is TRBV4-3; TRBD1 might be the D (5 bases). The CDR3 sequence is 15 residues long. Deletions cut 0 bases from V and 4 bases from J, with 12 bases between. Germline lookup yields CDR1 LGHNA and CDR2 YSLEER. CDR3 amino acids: CASSQDSQGLYGYTF. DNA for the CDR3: TGCGCCAGCAGCCAAGATTCCCAGGGCCTCTATGGCTACACCTTC.

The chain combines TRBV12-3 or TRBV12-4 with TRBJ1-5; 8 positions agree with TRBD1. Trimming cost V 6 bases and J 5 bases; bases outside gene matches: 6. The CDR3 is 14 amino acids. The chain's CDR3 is CASSLETGDQPQHF. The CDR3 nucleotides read TGTGCCAGCAGCCTTGAGACAGGGGATCAGCCCCAGCATTTT.

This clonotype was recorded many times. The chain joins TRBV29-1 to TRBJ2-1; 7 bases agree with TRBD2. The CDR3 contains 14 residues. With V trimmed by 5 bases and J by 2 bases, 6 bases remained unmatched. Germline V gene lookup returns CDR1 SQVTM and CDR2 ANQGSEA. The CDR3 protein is CSVWEGFAYNEQFF. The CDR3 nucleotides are TGCAGCGTTTGGGAGGGGTTCGCCTACAATGAGCAGTTCTTC.

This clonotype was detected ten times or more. The CDR3 region has the DNA TGTGCCAGCAGTCCCCGGACTAGCGGGGGTTACAATGAGCAGTTCTTC. Residues: CASSPRTSGGYNEQFF. The gene calls are TRBV25-1 and TRBJ2-1; 13 nucleotides align to TRBD2. Germline trimming cut 5 bases from V and 4 bases from J; bases unmatched to any gene: 5. Germline lookup yields CDR1 MGHDK and CDR2 SYGVNS. The CDR3 extends over 16 amino acids.

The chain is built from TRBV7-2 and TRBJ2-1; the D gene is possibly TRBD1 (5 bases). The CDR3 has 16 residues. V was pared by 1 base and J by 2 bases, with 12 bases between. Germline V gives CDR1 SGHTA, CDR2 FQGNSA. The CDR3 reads CASSLDPQGPYNEQFF. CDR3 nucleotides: TGTGCCAGCAGCTTAGACCCTCAGGGTCCCTACAATGAGCAGTTCTTC.

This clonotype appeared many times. CDR3 region: CASSSPGERGFYEQYF. The DNA of the CDR3 is TGTGCCAGCAGTTCCCCAGGGGAGCGGGGGTTCTACGAGCAGTACTTC. The chain has TRBV12-3 or TRBV12-4 and TRBJ2-7; 8 bases match TRBD2. The junction had 11 bases not matched to a gene; V was cut back by 4 bases and J by 3 bases. The CDR3 extends over 16 amino acids.

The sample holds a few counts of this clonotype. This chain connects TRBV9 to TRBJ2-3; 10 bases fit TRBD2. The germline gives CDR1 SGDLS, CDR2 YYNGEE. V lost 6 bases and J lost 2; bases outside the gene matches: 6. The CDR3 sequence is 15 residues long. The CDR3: CASTYSGGHTDTQYF. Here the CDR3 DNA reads TGTGCCAGCACCTATAGCGGGGGGCACACAGATACGCAGTATTTT.

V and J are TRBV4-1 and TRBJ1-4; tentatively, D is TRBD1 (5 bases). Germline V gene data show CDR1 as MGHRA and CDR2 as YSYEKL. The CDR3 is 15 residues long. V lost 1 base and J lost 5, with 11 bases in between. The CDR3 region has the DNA TGCGCCAGCAGCCAAGGAGAAGGGGCGAATGAAAAACTGTTTTTT. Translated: CASSQGEGANEKLFF.

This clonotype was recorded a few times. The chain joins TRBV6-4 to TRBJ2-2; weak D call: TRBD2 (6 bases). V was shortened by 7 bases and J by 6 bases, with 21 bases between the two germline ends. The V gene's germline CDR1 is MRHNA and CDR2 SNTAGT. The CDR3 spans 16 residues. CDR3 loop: CASTEIESAGSGELFF. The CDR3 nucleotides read TGTGCCAGCACAGAGATAGAGAGTGCGGGATCCGGGGAGCTGTTTTTT.

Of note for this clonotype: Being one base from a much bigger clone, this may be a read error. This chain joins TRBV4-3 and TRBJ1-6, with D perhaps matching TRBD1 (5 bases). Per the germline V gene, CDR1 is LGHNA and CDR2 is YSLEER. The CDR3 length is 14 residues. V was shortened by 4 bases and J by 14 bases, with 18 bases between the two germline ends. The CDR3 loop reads CASSRSDRDGSLHF. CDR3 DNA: TGCGCCAGCAGCCGCTCCGATAGGGACGGATCCCTCCACTTT.

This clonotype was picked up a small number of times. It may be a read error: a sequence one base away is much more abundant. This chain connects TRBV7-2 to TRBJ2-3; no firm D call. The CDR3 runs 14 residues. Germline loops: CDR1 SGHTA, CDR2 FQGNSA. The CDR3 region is CGSSTIGGTDTQYF. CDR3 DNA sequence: TGTGGCAGCAGCACAATAGGCGGCACAGATACGCAGTATTTT.

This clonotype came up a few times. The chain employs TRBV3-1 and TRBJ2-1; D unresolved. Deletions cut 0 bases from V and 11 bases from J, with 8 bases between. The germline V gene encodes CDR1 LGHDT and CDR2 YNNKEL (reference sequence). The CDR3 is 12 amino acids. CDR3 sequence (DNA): TGTGCCAGCAGCCAAGATTCCCGGAAGCAGTTCTTC. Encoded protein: CASSQDSRKQFF.

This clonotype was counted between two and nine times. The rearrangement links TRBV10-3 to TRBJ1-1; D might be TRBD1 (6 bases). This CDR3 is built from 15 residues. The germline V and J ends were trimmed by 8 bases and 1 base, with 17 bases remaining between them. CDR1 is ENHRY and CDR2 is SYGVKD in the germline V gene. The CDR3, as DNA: TGTGCCATCGGAGGACTGGACAGTCCGAACACTGAAGCTTTCTTT. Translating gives CAIGGLDSPNTEAFF.

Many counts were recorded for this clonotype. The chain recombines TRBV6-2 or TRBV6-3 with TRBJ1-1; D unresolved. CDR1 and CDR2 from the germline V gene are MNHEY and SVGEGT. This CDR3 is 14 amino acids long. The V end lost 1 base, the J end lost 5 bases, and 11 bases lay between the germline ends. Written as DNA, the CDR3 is TGTGCCAGCAGTTACTTACCCGGAGGGACTGAAGCTTTCTTT. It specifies CASSYLPGGTEAFF.

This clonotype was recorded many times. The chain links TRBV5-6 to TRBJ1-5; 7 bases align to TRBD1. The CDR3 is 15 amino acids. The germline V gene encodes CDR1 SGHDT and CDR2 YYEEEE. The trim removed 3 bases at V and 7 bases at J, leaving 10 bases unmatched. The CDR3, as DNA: TGTGCCAGCAGCTCTCCCAGGGGGAGGCAGCAGCCCCAGCATTTT. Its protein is CASSSPRGRQQPQHF.

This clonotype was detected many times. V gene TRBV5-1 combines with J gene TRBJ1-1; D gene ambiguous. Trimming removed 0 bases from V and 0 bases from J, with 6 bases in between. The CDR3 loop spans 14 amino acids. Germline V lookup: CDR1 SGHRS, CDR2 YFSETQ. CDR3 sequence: CASSLDIMNTEAFF. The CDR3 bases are TGCGCCAGCAGCTTGGACATCATGAACACTGAAGCTTTCTTT.

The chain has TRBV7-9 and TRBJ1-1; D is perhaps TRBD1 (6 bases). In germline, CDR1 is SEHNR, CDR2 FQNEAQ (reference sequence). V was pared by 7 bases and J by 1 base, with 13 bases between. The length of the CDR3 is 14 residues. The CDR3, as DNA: TGTGCCAGCACCCTGGGACAAACGAACACTGAAGCTTTCTTT. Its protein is CASTLGQTNTEAFF.

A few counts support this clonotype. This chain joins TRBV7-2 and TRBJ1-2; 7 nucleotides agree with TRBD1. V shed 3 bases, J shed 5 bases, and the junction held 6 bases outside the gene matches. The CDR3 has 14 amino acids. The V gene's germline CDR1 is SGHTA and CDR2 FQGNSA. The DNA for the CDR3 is TGTGCCAGCAGCTTGAGACAGGGTTCATATGGCTACACCTTC. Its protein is CASSLRQGSYGYTF. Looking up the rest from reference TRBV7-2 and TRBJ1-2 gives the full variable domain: GAGVSQSPSNKVTEKGKDVELRCDPISGHTALYWYRQSLGQGLEFLIYFQGNSAPDKSGLPSDRFSAERTGGSVSTLTIQRTQQEDSAVYLCASSLRQGSYGYTFGSGTRLTVV.

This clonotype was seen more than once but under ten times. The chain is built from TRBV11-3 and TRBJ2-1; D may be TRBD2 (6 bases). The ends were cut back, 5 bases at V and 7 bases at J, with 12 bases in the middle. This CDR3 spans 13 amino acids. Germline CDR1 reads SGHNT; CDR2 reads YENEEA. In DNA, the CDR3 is TGTGCCAGCAGCCCGCGGGGCTTTAATGAGCAGTTCTTC. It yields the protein CASSPRGFNEQFF.

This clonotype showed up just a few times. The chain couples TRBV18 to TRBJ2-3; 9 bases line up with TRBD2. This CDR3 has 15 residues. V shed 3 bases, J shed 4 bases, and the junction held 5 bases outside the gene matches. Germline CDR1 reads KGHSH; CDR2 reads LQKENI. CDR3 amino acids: CASSPEAGGPDTQYF. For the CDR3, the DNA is TGTGCCAGCTCACCCGAGGCGGGGGGGCCAGATACGCAGTATTTT.

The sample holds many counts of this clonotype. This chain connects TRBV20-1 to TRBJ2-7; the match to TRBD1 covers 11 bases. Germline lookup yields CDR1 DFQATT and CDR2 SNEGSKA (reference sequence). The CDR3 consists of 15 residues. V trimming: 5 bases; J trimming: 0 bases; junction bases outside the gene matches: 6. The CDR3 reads CSACPGQGDSYEQYF. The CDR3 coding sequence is TGCAGTGCTTGCCCGGGACAGGGGGACTCCTACGAGCAGTACTTC.

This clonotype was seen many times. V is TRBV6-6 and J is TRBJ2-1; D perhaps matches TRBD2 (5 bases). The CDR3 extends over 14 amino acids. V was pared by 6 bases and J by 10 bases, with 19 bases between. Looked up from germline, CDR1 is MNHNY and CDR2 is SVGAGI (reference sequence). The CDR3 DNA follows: TGTGCCAGCAGCCTAGGACTCTACAATGGGGAGCAGTTCTTC. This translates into CASSLGLYNGEQFF.

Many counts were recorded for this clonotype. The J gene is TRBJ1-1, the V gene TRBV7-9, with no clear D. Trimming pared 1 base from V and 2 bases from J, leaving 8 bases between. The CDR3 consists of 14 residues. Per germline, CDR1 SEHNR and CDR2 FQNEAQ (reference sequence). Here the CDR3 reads CASSLDYGNTEAFF. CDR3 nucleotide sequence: TGTGCCAGCAGCTTAGACTACGGTAACACTGAAGCTTTCTTT.

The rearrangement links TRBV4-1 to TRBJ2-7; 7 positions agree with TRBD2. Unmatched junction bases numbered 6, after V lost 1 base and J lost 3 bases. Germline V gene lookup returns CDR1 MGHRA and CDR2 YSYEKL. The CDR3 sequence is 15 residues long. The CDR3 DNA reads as TGCGCCAGCAGCCAAGCTAGCGGCGGCGGCTACGAGCAGTACTTC. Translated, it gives CASSQASGGGYEQYF.

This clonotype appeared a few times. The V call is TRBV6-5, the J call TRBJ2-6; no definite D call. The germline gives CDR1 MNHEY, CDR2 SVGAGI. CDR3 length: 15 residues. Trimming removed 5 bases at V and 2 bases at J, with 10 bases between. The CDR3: CASSPLLTGANVLTF. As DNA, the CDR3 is TGTGCCAGCAGTCCCCTGCTAACTGGGGCCAACGTCCTGACTTTC.

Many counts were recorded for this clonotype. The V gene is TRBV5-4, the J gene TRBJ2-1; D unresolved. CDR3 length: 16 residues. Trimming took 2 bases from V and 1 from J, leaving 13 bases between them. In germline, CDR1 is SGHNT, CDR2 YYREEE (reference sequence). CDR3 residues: CASSLRLVSSYNEQFF. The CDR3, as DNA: TGTGCCAGCAGCTTAAGGCTGGTTTCTTCCTACAATGAGCAGTTCTTC.

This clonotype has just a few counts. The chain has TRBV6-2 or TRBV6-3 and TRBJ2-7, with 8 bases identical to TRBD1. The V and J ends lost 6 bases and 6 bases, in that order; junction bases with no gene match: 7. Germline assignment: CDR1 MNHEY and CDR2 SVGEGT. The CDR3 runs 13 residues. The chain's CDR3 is CASRIQGAREQYF. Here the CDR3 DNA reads TGTGCCAGCAGAATCCAGGGGGCCCGCGAGCAGTACTTC.

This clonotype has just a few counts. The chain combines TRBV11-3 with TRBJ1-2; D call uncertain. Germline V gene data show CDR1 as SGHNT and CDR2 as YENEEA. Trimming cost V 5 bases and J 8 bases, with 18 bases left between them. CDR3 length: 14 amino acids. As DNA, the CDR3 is TGTGCCAGCAGCCGTACGCAGGTTCAAGGGGGCTACACCTTC. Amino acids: CASSRTQVQGGYTF.